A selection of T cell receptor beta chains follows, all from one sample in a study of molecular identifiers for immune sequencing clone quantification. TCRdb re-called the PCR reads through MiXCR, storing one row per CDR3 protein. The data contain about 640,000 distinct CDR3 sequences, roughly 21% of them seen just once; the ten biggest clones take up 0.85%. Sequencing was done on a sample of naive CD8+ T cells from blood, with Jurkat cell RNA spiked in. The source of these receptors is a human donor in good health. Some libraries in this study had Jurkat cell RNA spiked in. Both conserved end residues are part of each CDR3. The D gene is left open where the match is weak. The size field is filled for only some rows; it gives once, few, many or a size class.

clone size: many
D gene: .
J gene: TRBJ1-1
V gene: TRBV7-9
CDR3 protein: CASSYDGGTEAFF
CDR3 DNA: TGTGCCAGCAGCTACGACGGTGGAACTGAAGCTTTCTTT

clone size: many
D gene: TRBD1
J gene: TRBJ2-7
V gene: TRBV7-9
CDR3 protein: CASSLPGQESYEQYF
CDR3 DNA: TGTGCCAGCAGCTTACCTGGACAGGAGAGCTACGAGCAGTACTTC

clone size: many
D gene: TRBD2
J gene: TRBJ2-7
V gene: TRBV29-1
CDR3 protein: CSARDYSFEQYF
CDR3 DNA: TGCAGCGCCCGGGACTATTCATTCGAGCAGTACTTC

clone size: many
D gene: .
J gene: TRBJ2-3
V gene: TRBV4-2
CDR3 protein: CASRPVASSTDTQYF
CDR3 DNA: TGTGCCAGCAGACCCGTCGCTAGCAGCACAGATACGCAGTATTTT

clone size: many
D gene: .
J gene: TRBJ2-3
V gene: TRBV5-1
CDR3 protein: CASSSRLPTDTQYF
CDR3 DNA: TGCGCCAGCAGCAGCAGACTACCCACAGATACGCAGTATTTT

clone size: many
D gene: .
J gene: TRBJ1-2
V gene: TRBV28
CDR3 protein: CATHYRFYGYTF
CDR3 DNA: TGTGCCACTCATTATAGATTCTATGGCTACACCTTC

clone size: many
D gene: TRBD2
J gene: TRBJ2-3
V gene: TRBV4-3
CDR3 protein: CASSQELAGVADTQYF
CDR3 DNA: TGCGCCAGCAGCCAAGAATTAGCGGGAGTAGCAGATACGCAGTATTTT

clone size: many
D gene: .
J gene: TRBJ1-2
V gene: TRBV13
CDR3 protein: CASSLGVSPYGYTF
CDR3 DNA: TGTGCCAGCAGCCTAGGGGTTTCACCCTATGGCTACACCTTC

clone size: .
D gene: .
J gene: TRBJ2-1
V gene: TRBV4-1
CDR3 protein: CASSPPGQPNEQFF
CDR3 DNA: TGCGCCAGCAGCCCCCCGGGTCAGCCCAATGAGCAGTTCTTC

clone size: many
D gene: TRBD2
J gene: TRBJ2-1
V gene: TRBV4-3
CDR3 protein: CASSPSRLAAYNEQFF
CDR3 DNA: TGCGCCAGCAGCCCCTCCAGGCTAGCGGCCTACAATGAGCAGTTCTTC

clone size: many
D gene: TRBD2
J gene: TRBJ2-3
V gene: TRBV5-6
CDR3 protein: CASSLALRELYTQYF
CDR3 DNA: TGTGCCAGCAGCTTGGCCTTGCGGGAGTTGTATACGCAGTATTTT

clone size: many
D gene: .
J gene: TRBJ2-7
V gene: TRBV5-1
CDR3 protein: CASSLSQSYEQYF
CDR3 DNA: TGCGCCAGCAGCTTGTCACAGTCCTACGAGCAGTACTTC

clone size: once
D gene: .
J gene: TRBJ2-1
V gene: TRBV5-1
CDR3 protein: CASSLAVGTYEQFF
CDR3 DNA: TGCGCCAGCAGCTTGGCGGTGGGGACGTATGAGCAGTTCTTC

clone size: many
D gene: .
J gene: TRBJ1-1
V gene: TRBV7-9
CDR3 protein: CASSPRTVNTEAFF
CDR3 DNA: TGTGCCAGCAGCCCCCGGACAGTGAACACTGAAGCTTTCTTT

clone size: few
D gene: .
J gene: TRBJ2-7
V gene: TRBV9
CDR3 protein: CASSVGTVFYEQYF
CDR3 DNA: TGTGCCAGCAGCGTAGGGACAGTCTTCTACGAGCAGTACTTC

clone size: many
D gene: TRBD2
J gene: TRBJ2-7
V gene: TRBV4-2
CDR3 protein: CASSQASGSSSYEQYF
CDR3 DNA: TGTGCCAGCAGCCAAGCTAGCGGGAGTTCCTCCTACGAGCAGTACTTC

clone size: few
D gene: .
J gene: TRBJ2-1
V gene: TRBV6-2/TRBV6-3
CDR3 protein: CASSYSTEFSSYNEQFF
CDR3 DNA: TGTGCCAGCAGTTACTCGACAGAATTCAGCTCCTACAATGAGCAGTTCTTC

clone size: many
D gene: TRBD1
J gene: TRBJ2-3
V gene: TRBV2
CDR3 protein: CASTPRGQSTDTQYF
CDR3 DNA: TGTGCCAGCACCCCTAGGGGACAGTCCACAGATACGCAGTATTTT

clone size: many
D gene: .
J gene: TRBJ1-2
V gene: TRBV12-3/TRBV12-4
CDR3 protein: CASSLTVYGYTF
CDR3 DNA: TGTGCCAGCAGTTTAACCGTCTATGGCTACACCTTC

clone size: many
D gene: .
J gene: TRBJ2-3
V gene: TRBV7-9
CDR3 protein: CASSYRTGGDTQYF
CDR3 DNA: TGTGCCAGCAGCTACAGGACTGGTGGAGATACGCAGTATTTT

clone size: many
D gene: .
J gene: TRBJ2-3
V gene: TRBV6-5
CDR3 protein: CASSAGTQGGPDTQYF
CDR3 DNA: TGTGCCAGCAGTGCCGGGACCCAGGGGGGTCCAGATACGCAGTATTTT

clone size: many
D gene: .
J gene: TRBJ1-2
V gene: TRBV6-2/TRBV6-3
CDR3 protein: CASSYSPSFLGYTF
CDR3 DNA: TGTGCCAGCAGTTACTCTCCCAGCTTTCTTGGCTACACCTTC

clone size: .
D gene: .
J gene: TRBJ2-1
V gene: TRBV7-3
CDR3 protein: CASSVGLGGRDEQFF
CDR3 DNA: TGTGCCAGCAGCGTAGGGCTAGGGGGGCGGGATGAGCAGTTCTTC

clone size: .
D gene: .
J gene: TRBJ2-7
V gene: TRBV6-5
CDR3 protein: CASSYSVRDRTYEQYF
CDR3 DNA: TGTGCCAGCAGTTACTCGGTCAGGGACCGCACCTACGAGCAGTACTTC

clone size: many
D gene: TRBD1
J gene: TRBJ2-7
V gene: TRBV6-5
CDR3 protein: CASSFGTGNSYEQYF
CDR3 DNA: TGTGCCAGCAGTTTCGGGACAGGGAACTCCTACGAGCAGTACTTC

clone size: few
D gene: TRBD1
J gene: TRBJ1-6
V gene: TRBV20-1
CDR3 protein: CSAKSIEGAYNSPLHF
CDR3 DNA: TGCAGTGCTAAGAGTATTGAGGGGGCATATAATTCACCCCTCCACTTT

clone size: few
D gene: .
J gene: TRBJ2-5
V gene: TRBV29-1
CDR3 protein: CSVHGVYQETQYF
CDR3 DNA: TGCAGCGTCCACGGGGTGTACCAAGAGACCCAGTACTTC

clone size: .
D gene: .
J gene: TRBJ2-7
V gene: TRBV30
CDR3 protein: CAWSAGIGEQYF
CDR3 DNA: TGTGCCTGGAGTGCAGGGATAGGCGAGCAGTACTTC

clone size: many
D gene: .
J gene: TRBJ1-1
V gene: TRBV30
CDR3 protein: CAWSASLNTEAFF
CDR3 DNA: TGTGCCTGGAGTGCCTCCCTGAACACTGAAGCTTTCTTT

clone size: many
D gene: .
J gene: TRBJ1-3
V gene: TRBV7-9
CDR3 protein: CASSLVQGTGNTIYF
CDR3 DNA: TGTGCCAGCAGCTTAGTCCAGGGAACTGGAAACACCATATATTTT

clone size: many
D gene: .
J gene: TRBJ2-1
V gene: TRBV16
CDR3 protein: CASSQSRQAQFF
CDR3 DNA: TGTGCCAGCAGCCAATCGCGGCAGGCCCAGTTCTTC

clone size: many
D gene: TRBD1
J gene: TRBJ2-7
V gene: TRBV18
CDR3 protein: CASSPPRDRGFSYEQYF
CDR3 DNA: TGTGCCAGCTCACCACCGCGGGACAGGGGATTCTCCTACGAGCAGTACTTC

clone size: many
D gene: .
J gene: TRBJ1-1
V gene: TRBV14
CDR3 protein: CASSQVGQGFTEAFF
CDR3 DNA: TGTGCCAGCAGCCAAGTTGGGCAAGGATTCACGGAAGCTTTCTTT

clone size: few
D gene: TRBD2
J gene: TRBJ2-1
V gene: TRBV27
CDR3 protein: CASSFGLGGLADNEQFF
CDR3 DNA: TGTGCCAGCAGTTTTGGTCTAGGCGGACTAGCGGACAATGAGCAGTTCTTC

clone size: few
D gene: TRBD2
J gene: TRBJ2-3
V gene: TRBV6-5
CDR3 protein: CASRRESGGATDTQYF
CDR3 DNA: TGTGCCAGCAGAAGGGAGAGCGGGGGGGCGACAGATACGCAGTATTTT

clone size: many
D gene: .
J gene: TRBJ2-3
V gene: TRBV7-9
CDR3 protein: CASSSPMGRGADTQYF
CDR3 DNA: TGTGCCAGCAGCTCCCCTATGGGGAGAGGCGCAGATACGCAGTATTTT

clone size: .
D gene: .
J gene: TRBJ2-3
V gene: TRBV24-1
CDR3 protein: CATSELVSDTQYF
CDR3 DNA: TGTGCCACCAGTGAATTAGTCTCAGATACGCAGTATTTT

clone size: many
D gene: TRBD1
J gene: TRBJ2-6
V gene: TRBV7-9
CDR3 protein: CASSLADRAHSGANVLTF
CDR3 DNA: TGTGCCAGCAGCTTAGCGGACAGGGCCCACTCTGGGGCCAACGTCCTGACTTTC

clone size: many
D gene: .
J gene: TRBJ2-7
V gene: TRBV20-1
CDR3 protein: CSARDPPSGTYEQYF
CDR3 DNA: TGCAGTGCTAGAGATCCCCCCTCAGGGACTTACGAGCAGTACTTC

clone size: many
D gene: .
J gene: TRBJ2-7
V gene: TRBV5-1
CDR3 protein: CASSLGGVYEQYF
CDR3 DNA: TGCGCCAGCAGCTTGGGGGGGGTGTACGAGCAGTACTTC

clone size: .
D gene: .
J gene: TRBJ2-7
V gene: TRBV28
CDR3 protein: CASSLSTRQYSYEQYF
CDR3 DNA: TGTGCCAGCAGTTTATCTACTCGGCAGTACTCCTACGAGCAGTACTTC

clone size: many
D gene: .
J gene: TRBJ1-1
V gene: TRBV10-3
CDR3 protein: CAISPSGIGGTEAFF
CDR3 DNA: TGTGCCATCTCCCCTAGCGGTATAGGTGGCACTGAAGCTTTCTTT

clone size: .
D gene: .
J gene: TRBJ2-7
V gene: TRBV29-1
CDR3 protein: CSVEGTESSYEQYF
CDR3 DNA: TGCAGCGTTGAAGGGACAGAGAGCTCCTACGAGCAGTACTTC

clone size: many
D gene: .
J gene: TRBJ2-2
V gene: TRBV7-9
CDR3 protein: CASSFGGTGELFF
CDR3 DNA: TGTGCCAGCAGTTTCGGGGGCACCGGGGAGCTGTTTTTT

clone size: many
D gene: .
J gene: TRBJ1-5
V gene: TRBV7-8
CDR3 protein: CASSQHPGGNQPQHF
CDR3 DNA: TGTGCCAGCAGCCAGCACCCTGGGGGCAATCAGCCCCAGCATTTT

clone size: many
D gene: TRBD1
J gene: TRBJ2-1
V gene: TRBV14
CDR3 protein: CASSQTTGGEQFF
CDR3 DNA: TGTGCCAGCAGCCAAACGACAGGGGGAGAGCAGTTCTTC

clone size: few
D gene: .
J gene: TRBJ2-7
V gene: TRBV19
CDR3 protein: CASGGPAFPPHF
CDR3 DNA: TGTGCCAGTGGAGGGCCCGCTTTCCCTCCCCACTTC

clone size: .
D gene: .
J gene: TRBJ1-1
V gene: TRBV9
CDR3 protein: CASSVGGGNTEALF
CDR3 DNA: .